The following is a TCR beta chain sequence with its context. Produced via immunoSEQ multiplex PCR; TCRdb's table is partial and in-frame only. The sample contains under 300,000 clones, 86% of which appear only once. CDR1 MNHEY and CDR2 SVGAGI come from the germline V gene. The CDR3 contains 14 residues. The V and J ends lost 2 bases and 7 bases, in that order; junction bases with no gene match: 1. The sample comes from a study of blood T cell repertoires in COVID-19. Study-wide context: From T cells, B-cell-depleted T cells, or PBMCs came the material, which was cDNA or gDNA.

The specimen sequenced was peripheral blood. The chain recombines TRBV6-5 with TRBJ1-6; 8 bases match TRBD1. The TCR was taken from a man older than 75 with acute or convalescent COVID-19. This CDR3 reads CASSYRQGNSPLHF. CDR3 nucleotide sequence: TGTGCCAGCAGTTACAGACAGGGGAATTCACCCCTCCACTTT.